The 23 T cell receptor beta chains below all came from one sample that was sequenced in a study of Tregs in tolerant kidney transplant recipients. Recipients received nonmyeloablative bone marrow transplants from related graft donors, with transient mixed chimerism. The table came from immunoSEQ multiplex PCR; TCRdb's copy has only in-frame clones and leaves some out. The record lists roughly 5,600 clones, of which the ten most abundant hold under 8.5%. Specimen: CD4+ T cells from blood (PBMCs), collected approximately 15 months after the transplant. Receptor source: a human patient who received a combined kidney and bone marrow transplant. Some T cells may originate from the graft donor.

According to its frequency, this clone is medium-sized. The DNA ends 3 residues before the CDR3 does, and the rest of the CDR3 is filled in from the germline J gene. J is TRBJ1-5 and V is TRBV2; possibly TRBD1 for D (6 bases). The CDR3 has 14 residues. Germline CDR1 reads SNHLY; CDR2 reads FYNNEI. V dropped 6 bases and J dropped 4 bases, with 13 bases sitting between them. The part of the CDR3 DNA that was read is TGTGCCAGCAGGGGGGCGGGTAGGAATCAGCCC. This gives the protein CASRGAGRNQP. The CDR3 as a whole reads CASRGAGRNQPQHF.

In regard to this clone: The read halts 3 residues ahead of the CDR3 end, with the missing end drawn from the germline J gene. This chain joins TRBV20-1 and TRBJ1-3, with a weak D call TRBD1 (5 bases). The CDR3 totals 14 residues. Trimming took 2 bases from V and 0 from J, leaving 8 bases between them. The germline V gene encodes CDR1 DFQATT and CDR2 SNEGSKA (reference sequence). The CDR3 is CSARYDSSGNTIYF. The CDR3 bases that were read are TGCAGTGCTAGATATGACAGCTCTGGAAACACC.

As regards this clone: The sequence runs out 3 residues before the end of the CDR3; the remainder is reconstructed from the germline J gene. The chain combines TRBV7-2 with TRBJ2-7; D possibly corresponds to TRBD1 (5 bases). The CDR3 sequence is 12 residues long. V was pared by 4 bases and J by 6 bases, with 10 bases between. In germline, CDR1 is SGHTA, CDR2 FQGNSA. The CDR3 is CASSSHRGEQYF. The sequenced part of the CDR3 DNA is TGTGCCAGCAGCTCCCATAGGGGCGAG.

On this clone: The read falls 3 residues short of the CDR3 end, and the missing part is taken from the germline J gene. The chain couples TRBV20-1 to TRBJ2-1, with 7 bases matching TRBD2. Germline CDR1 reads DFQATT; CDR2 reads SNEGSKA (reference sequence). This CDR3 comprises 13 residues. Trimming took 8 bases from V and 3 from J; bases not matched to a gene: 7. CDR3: CSPLAAIYNEQFF. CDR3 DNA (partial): TGCAGTCCCCTAGCGGCCATCTACAATGAG.

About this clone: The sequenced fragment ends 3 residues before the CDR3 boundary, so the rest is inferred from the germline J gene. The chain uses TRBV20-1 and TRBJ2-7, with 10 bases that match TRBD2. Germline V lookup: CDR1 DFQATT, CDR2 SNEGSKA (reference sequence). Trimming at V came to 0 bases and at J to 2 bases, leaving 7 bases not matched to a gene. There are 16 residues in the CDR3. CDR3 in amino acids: CSARDIGTSGAYEQYF. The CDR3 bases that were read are TGCAGTGCTAGAGATATTGGAACTAGCGGGGCCTACGAG.

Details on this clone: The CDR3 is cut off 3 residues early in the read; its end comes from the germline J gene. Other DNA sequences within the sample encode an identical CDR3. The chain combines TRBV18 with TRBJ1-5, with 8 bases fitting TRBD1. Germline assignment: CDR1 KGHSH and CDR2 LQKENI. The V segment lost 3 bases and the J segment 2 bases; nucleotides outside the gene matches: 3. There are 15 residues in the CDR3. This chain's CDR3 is CASSPDRGGNQPQHF. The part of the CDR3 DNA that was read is TGTGCCAGCTCACCCGACAGGGGCGGCAATCAGCCC.

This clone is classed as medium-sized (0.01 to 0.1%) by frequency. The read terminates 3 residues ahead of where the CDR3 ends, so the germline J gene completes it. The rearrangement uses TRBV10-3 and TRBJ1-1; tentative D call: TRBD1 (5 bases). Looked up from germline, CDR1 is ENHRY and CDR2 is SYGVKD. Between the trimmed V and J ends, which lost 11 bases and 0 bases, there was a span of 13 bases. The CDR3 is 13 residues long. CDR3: CAAWGEMNTEAFF. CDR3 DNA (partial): TGTGCCGCCTGGGGGGAGATGAACACTGAA.

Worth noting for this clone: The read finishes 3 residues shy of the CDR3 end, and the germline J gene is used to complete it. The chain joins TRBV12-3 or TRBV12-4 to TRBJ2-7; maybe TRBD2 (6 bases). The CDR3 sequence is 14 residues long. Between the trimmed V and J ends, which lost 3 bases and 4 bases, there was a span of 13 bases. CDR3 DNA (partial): TGTGCCAGCAGTTTTGGGGGGAGGCGATACGAG. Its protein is CASSFGGRRYE. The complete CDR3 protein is CASSFGGRRYEQYF.

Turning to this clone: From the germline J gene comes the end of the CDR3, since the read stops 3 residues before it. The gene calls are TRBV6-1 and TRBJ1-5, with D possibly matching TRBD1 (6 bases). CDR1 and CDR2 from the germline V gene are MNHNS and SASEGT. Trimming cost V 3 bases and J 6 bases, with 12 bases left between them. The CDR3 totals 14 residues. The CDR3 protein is CASSDGGRSQPQHF. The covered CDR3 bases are TGTGCCAGCAGTGACGGGGGGCGTAGTCAGCCC.

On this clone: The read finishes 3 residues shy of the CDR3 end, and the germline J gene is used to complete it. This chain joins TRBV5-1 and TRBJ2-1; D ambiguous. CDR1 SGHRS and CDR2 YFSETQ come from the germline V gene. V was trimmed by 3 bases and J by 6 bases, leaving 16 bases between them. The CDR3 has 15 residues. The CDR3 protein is CASSSMTQPGNEQFF. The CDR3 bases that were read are TGCGCCAGCAGCTCGATGACTCAACCGGGCAATGAG.

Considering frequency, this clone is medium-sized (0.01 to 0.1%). CDR3: CSASLRTGQETQYF. The CDR3 DNA, read in part, is TGCAGTGCTAGTCTTCGGACAGGCCAAGAGACC. The chain is built from TRBV20-1 and TRBJ2-5, with 7 bases fitting TRBD1. The read stops 3 residues short of the end of the CDR3; the missing end is completed from the germline J gene. This CDR3 is built from 14 residues. Germline V gives CDR1 DFQATT, CDR2 SNEGSKA (reference sequence). The ends lost 3 bases at V and 1 base at J; junction bases unmatched: 5.

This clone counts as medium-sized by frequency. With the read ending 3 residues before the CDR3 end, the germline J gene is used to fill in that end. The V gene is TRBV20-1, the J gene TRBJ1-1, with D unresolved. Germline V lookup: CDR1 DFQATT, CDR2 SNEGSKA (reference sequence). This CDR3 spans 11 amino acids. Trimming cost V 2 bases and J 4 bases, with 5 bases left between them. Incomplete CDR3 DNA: TGCAGTGCTAGATATGTCACTGAA. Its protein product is CSARYVTE. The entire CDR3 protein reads CSARYVTEAFF.

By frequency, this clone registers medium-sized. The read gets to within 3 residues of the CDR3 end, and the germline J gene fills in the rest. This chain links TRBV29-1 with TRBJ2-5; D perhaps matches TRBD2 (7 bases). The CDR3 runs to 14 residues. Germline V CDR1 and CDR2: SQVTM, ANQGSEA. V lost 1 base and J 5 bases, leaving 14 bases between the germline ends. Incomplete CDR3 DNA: TGCAGCGTTGAAGGACTAGGGGGGGCGGAGACC. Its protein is CSVEGLGGAET. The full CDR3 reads CSVEGLGGAETQYF.

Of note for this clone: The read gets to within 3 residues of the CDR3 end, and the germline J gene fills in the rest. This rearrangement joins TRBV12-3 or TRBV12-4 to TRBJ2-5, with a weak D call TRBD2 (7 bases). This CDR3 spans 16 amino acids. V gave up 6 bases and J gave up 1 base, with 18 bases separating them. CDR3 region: CASSQSSGGIQETQYF. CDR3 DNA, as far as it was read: TGTGCCAGCAGCCAGTCATCGGGGGGCATCCAAGAGACC.

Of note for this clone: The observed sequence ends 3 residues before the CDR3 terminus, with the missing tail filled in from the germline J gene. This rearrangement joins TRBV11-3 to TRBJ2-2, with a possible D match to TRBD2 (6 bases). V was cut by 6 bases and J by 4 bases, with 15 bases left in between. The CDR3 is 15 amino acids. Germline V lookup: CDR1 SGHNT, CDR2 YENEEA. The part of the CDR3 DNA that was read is TGTGCCAGCAGGGGTTTTTCGGGGGTCACCGGGGAG. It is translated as CASRGFSGVTGE. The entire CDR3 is CASRGFSGVTGELFF.

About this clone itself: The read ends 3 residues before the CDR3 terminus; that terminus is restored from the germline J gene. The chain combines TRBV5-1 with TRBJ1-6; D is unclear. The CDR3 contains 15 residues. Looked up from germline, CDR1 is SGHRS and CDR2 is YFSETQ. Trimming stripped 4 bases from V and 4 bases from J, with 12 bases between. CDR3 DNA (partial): TGCGCCAGCAGCGGTGGCCCGGGGTATAATTCACCC. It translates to CASSGGPGYNSP. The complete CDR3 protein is CASSGGPGYNSPLHF. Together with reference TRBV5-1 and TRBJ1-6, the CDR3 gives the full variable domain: KAGVTQTPRYLIKTRGQQVTLSCSPISGHRSVSWYQQTPGQGLQFLFEYFSETQRNKGNFPGRFSGRQFSNSRSEMNVSTLELGDSALYLCASSGGPGYNSPLHFGNGTRLTVT.

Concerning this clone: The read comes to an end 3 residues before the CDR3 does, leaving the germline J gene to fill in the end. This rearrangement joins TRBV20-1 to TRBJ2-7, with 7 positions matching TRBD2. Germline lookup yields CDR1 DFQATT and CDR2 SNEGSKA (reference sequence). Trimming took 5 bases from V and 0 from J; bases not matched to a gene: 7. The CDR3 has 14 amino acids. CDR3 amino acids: CSALRGTASYEQYF. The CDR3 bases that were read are TGCAGTGCTTTGCGGGGGACGGCCTCCTACGAG.

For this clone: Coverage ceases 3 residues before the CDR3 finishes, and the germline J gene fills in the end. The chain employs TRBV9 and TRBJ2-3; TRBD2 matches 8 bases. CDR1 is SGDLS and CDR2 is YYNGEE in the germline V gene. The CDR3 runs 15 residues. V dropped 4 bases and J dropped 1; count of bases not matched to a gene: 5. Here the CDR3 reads CASSRSGRGTDTQYF. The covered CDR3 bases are TGTGCCAGCAGCCGAAGCGGGAGAGGCACAGATACG.

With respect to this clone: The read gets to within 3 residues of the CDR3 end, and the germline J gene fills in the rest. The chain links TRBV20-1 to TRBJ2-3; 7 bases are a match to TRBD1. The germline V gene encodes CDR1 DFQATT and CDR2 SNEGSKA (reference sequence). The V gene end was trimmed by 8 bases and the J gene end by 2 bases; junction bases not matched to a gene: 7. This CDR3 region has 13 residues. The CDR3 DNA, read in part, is TGCAGTAATACAGGGGAACACACAGATACG. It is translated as CSNTGEHTDT. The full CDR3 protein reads CSNTGEHTDTQYF.

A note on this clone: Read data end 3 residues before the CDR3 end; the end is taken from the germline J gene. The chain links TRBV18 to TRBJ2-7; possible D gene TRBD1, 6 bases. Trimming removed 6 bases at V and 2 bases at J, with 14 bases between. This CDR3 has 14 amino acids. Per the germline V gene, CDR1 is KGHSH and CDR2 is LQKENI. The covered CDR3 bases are TGTGCCAGCTCGCCCACAACAGGGCCCTACGAG. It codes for CASSPTTGPYE. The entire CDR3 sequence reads CASSPTTGPYEQYF.

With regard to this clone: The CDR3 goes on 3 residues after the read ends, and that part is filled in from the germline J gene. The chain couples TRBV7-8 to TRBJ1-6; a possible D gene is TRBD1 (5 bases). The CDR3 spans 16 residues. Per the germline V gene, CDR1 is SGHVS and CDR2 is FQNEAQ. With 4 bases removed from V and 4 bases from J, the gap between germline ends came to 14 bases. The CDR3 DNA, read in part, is TGTGCCAGCAGCTCTAGGCAGGGTCGGTATAATTCACCC. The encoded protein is CASSSRQGRYNSP. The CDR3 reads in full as CASSSRQGRYNSPLHF.

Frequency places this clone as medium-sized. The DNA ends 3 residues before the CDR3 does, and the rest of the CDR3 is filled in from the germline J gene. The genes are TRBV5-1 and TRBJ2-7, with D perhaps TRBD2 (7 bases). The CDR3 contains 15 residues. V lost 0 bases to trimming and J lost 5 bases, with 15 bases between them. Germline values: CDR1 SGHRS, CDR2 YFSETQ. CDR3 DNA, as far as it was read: TGCGCCAGCAGCTTGGGTAGTAGGGGGGGGAACGAG. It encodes CASSLGSRGGNE. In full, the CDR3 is CASSLGSRGGNEQYF.

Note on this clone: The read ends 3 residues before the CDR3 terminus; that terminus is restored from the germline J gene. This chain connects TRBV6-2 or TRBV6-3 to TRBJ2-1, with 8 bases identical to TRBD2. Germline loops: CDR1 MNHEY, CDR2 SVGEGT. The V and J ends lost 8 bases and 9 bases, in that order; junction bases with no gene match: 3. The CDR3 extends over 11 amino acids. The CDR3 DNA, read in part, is TGTGCCAGCGCGCTAGCGGGTGAG. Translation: CASALAGE. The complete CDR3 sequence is CASALAGEQFF.